These T cell receptor beta chains were read from a single sample in a study of cytomegalovirus exposure and HLA in healthy donors. Generated by immunoSEQ multiplex PCR, the TCRdb table keeps only in-frame clones and is missing some. Of about 120,000 clones in the sample, about three quarters were seen once. The sequencing sample was made of PBMCs. The receptor source for this set is a woman aged 25 to 39 in good health and CMV-seropositive. Both conserved end residues are part of each CDR3. A D gene is named only where the DNA matches it firmly. Size is stated for part of the rows, as once, few or many counts, or as a class when the clone is expanded.

-	TRBD1	TRBV5-1	TRBJ2-7	TGCGCCAGCAGCTGGGGGGGACAGGGGGCAACCTACGAGCAGTACTTC	CASSWGGQGATYEQYF
few	-	TRBV6-1	TRBJ1-6	TGTGCCAGCACCGAATCAGGGGAAGGTAATTCACCCCTCCACTTT	CASTESGEGNSPLHF
-	-	TRBV19	TRBJ2-6	TGTGCCAGTAGTATAGGGCCTAGACTGCCCTCTGGGGCCAACGTCCTGACTTTC	CASSIGPRLPSGANVLTF
-	-	TRBV28	TRBJ1-2	TGTGCCAGCAGTTTGGCGGACTATGGCTACACCTTC	CASSLADYGYTF
-	TRBD2	TRBV7-6	TRBJ2-1	TGTGCCAGCAGCCAACTGGCACGGGGGGGCCTGGGTGAGCAGTTCTTC	CASSQLARGGLGEQFF
-	TRBD1	TRBV6-1	TRBJ2-5	TGTGCCAGCAGTGGCCGGGACAGAAAAGAGACCCAGTACTTC	CASSGRDRKETQYF
once	TRBD2	TRBV2	TRBJ2-1	TGTGCCAGCAGTGAACTGACTAGCGGGGGGGTCTTCAATGAGCAGTTCTTC	CASSELTSGGVFNEQFF
-	-	TRBV2	TRBJ2-5	TGTGCCAGCAAATGGGGGGGGGCCCTCCAAGAGACCCAGTACTTC	CASKWGGALQETQYF
-	TRBD2	TRBV9	TRBJ2-2	TGTGCCAGCAGCGTAGCTAAGGGACTAGCGGGGGGGCTGGGCACCGGGGAGCTGTTTTTT	CASSVAKGLAGGLGTGELFF
-	TRBD2	TRBV9	TRBJ2-1	TGTGCCAGCAGCGAGGGGCCTGGCGGGGGGGAGCAGTTCTTC	CASSEGPGGGEQFF
-	TRBD1	TRBV28	TRBJ1-2	TGTGCCAGCAGTTTACATTCTGGGGACAGGCGCGGGAGCTATGGCTACACCTTC	CASSLHSGDRRGSYGYTF
-	-	TRBV28	TRBJ1-4	TGTGCCAGCAGTTTCTTGACTGTTAATGAAAAACTGTTTTTT	CASSFLTVNEKLFF
-	-	TRBV5-1	TRBJ2-5	TGCGCCAGCAGAACAGGGGGGGCGGGAGAGACCCAGTACTTC	CASRTGGAGETQYF
few	TRBD1	TRBV23-1	TRBJ2-1	TGCGCCAGCTACAGGGGGGTGCTGGCCCTCAATGAGCAGTTCTTC	CASYRGVLALNEQFF
-	TRBD1	TRBV5-1	TRBJ2-7	TGCGCCAGCAGCTTGGACAGGGGCTACGAGCAGTACTTC	CASSLDRGYEQYF
once	-	TRBV9	TRBJ1-3	TGTGCCAGCAGCGTAGTAGCTGGGGGGGCGACGGGAAACACCATATATTTT	CASSVVAGGATGNTIYF
-	TRBD2	TRBV18	TRBJ2-1	TGTGCCAACAGCAGGGTACAGCGGGACCATGAGCAGTTCTTC	CANSRVQRDHEQFF
-	-	TRBV11-1	TRBJ1-1	TGTGCCAGCAGCCCGGACTTAACTTACACTGAAGCTTTCTTT	CASSPDLTYTEAFF
few	-	TRBV9	TRBJ1-6	TGTGCCAGCAGCGTACTAGGGGACGGGGGTTCACCCCTCCACTTT	CASSVLGDGGSPLHF
-	TRBD1	TRBV7-7	TRBJ2-7	TGTGCCAGCAGCTCTGCAGGGGGCGAGCAGTACTTC	CASSSAGGEQYF
-	-	TRBV6-1	TRBJ2-7	TGTGCCAGCAGTGACCGACAGGTAGGGGGACCGAGCCGGCAGTACTTC	CASSDRQVGGPSRQYF
few	-	TRBV7-9	TRBJ1-2	TGTTCCAGCAGCTTCGGCGGTGGGTTTGGTGGCTACACCTTC	CSSSFGGGFGGYTF
-	-	TRBV6-5	TRBJ2-7	TGTGCCACCCTAGCGAGAAGCTCCTACGAGCAGTACTTC	CATLARSSYEQYF
-	-	TRBV4-3	TRBJ1-2	TGCGCCAGCAGCCCAGAGGGCAGAGCTAACTATGGCTACACCTTC	CASSPEGRANYGYTF
-	-	TRBV28	TRBJ1-2	TGTGCCAGCAGACTAAGTAGAGCCCGGGGGTTTAACTATGGCTACACCTTC	CASRLSRARGFNYGYTF
-	-	TRBV19	TRBJ1-1	TGTGCCAGTACCCCCCCGGGTGCTGAAGCTTTCTTT	CASTPPGAEAFF
-	-	TRBV19	TRBJ2-7	TGTGCCAGTAGTCAGATCAACACGGGGAGGTACGAGCAGTACTTC	CASSQINTGRYEQYF
-	-	TRBV12-1	TRBJ2-5	TGTGCCAGCACCCAGACTAGCGGGCCCCAGTACTTC	CASTQTSGPQYF
-	-	TRBV5-1	TRBJ2-2	TGCGCCAGCAGGTTGAGGACAGCGAACACCGGGGAGCTGTTTTTT	CASRLRTANTGELFF
-	-	TRBV7-3	TRBJ2-6	TGTGCCAGCAGCTTAACAGCCGATACTGGGGCCAACGTCCTGACTTTC	CASSLTADTGANVLTF
-	TRBD1	TRBV5-1	TRBJ1-2	TGCGCCAGCAGCGCGGGACAGTTCTATGGCTACACCTTC	CASSAGQFYGYTF
-	TRBD2	TRBV6-6	TRBJ2-5	TGTGCCAGCAGTTACTGGACTAGCGCTGAGACCCAGTACTTC	CASSYWTSAETQYF
few	-	TRBV19	TRBJ1-2	TGTGCCAGCAGTCTCGACAGCTATGGCTACACCTTC	CASSLDSYGYTF
-	TRBD1	TRBV30	TRBJ2-1	TGTGCCTGGGGATCGGGACAGGTTGGCAATGAGCAGTTCTTC	CAWGSGQVGNEQFF
-	-	TRBV6-1	TRBJ1-1	TGTGCCAGCATTGTGGGGGGTCAGGCTTTCTTT	CASIVGGQAFF
few	TRBD2	TRBV6-6	TRBJ2-5	TGTGCCAGCAGCCCTAGCGGGGGAAACCAAGAGACCCAGTACTTC	CASSPSGGNQETQYF
-	TRBD2	TRBV7-9	TRBJ2-3	TGTTCCAGCAGCTTTACTAGCGGAGACACAGATACGCAGTATTTT	CSSSFTSGDTDTQYF
-	TRBD1	TRBV5-5	TRBJ1-4	TGTGCCAGCAGCATAGACAGGGGGAAACTGTTTTTT	CASSIDRGKLFF
-	TRBD2	TRBV27	TRBJ2-2	TGTGCCAGCAGTTTGGGGGGGGGCACCGGGGAGCTGTTTTTT	CASSLGGGTGELFF
-	TRBD2	TRBV19	TRBJ2-7	TGTGCCAGTAGCAAACTAGCGGGGGGATACGAGCAGTACTTC	CASSKLAGGYEQYF
-	TRBD1	TRBV6-6	TRBJ2-7	TGTGCCAGTGGGACAGGGCTTACATACGAGCAGTACTTC	CASGTGLTYEQYF
-	-	TRBV4-2	TRBJ1-2	TGTGCCAGCAGCCAAGATGAGGGAAACTATGGCTACACCTTC	CASSQDEGNYGYTF
once	-	TRBV4-2	TRBJ1-5	TGTGCCAGCAGCCAAGGGGCAGCCGGTCAGCCCCAGCATTTT	CASSQGAAGQPQHF
once	TRBD2	TRBV5-4	TRBJ2-1	TGTGCCAGCACACTAGCGGGAGACTCCTACAATGAGCAGTTCTTC	CASTLAGDSYNEQFF
-	-	TRBV7-9	TRBJ1-2	TGTGCCAGCAGCTTAGAATCCGCTAACTATGGCTACACCTTC	CASSLESANYGYTF
once	TRBD2	TRBV5-4	TRBJ2-3	TGTGCCAGCAGCTCTGGAGGGAGCGGGGGACTCACAGATACGCAGTATTTT	CASSSGGSGGLTDTQYF
-	-	TRBV4-1	TRBJ2-3	TGCGCCAGCAGCCACCCCGCCCGGGGTAGCACAGATACGCAGTATTTT	CASSHPARGSTDTQYF
once	TRBD1	TRBV2	TRBJ1-2	TGTGCCAGCAGTGAACTAGGACAGGGAGGGATCGTTGGCTACACCTTC	CASSELGQGGIVGYTF
-	TRBD1	TRBV4-2	TRBJ1-3	TGTGCCAGCAGCCAAGTCCAGGGGGCGCAGGGAAACACCATATATTTT	CASSQVQGAQGNTIYF
-	-	TRBV5-6	TRBJ1-2	TGTGCCAGCAGCCCACAGGGATATGGCTACACCTTC	CASSPQGYGYTF
-	TRBD1	TRBV7-2	TRBJ2-7	TGTGCCAGCACCTCCCCCTCGACAGGGTACAACGAGCAGTACTTC	CASTSPSTGYNEQYF
-	-	TRBV5-1	TRBJ1-6	TGCGCCAGCAGCTTAGCGGGAGGTAATAATTCACCCCTCCACTTT	CASSLAGGNNSPLHF
-	-	TRBV4-2	TRBJ2-2	TGTGCCAGCAGCCAAGAATCAGAGGCCGGGGAGCTGTTTTTT	CASSQESEAGELFF